A single TCR beta chain is shown here with its context. A single record per CDR3 protein comes from TCRdb applying MiXCR to the 5' RACE reads. The table shows about 560,000 distinct CDR3 sequences, with approximately 15% occurring only once. The data were taken from a study of T-cell memory formation after mild COVID-19. The source material was PBMCs or a T cell subset sorted from them (not recorded which). This clonotype was obtained from an adult woman who had mild COVID-19 (a few samples of this study predate the infection). Cell type and time point are not known.

CDR3 loop: CASSPRGRRAGETQYF. CDR3 DNA: TGTGCCAGCTCACCAAGGGGGCGGCGAGCGGGAGAGACCCAGTACTTC. This chain uses TRBV18 with TRBJ2-5; D perhaps matches TRBD1 (7 bases). The CDR3 is 16 residues long. Trimming cost V 2 bases and J 4 bases, with 17 bases left between them. Germline V gene data show CDR1 as KGHSH and CDR2 as LQKENI.